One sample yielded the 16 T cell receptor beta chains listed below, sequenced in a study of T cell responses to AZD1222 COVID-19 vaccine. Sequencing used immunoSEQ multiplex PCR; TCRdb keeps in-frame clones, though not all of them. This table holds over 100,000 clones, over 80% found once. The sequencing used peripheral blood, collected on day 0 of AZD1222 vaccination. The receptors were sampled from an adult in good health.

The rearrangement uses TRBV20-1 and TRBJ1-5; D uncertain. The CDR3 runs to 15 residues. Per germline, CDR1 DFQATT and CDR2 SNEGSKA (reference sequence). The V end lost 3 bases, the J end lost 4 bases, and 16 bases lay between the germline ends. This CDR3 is CSASGVFVRNQPQHF. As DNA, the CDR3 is TGCAGTGCTAGTGGGGTTTTCGTGCGAAATCAGCCCCAGCATTTT.

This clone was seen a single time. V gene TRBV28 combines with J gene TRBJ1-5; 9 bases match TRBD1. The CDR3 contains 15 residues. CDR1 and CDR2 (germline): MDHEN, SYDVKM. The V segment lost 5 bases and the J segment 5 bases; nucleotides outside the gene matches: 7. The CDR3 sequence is CASSLYRGQDQPQHF. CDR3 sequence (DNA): TGTGCCAGCAGTCTTTACAGGGGGCAAGATCAGCCCCAGCATTTT. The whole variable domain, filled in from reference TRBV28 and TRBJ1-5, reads DVKVTQSSRYLVKRTGEKVFLECVQDMDHENMFWYRQDPGLGLRLIYFSYDVKMKEKGDIPEGYSVSREKKERFSLILESASTNQTSMYLCASSLYRGQDQPQHFGDGTRLSIL.

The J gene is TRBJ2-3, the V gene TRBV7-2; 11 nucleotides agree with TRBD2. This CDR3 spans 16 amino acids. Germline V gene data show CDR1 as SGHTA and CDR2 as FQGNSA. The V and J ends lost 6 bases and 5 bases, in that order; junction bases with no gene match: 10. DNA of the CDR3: TGTGCCAGCAGACCTACTAGCGGGGGCCTAGGAGATACGCAGTATTTT. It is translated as CASRPTSGGLGDTQYF.

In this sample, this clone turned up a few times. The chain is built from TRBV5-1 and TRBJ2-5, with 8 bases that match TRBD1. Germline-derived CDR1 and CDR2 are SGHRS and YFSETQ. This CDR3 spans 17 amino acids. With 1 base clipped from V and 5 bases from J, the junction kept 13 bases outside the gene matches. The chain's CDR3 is CASSLSSGAGGRETQYF. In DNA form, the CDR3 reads TGCGCCAGCAGCTTGTCTTCTGGGGCAGGGGGCAGGGAGACCCAGTACTTC.

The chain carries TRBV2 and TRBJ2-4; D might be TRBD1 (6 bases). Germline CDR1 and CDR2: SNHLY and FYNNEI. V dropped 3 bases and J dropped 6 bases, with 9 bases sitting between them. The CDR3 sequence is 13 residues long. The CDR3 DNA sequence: TGTGCCAGCAGTGACAGGGGCACAAACATTCAGTACTTC. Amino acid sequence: CASSDRGTNIQYF.

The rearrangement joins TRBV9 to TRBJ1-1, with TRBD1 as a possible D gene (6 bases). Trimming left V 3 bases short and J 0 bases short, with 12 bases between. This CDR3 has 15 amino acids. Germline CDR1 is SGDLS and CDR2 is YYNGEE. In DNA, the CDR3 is TGTGCCAGCAGCGCATACGGGGACATGAACACTGAAGCTTTCTTT. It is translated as CASSAYGDMNTEAFF.

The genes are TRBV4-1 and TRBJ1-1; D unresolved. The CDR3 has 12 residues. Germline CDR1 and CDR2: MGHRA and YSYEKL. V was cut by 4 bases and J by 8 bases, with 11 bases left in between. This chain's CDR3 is CASSPSTGEAFF. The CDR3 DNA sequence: TGCGCCAGCAGCCCCTCGACGGGAGAAGCTTTCTTT.

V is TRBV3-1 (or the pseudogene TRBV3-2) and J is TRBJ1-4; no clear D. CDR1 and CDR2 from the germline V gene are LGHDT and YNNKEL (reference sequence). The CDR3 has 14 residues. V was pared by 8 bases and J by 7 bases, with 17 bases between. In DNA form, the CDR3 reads TGTGCCAGCGCCAAGCCGGGGAAAGGTGAAAAACTGTTTTTT. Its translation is CASAKPGKGEKLFF.

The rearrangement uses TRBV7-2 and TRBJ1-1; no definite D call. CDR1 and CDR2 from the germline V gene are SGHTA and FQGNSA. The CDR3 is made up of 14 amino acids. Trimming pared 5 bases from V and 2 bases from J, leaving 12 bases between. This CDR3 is CASSINPGNTEAFF. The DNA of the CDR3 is TGTGCCAGCAGCATCAACCCGGGCAACACTGAAGCTTTCTTT.

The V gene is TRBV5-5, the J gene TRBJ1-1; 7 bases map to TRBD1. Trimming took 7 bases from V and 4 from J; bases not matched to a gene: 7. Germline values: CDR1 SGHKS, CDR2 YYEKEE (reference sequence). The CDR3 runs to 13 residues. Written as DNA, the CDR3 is TGTGCCAGCCTCAGGACAGGATCCACTGAAGCTTTCTTT. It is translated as CASLRTGSTEAFF.

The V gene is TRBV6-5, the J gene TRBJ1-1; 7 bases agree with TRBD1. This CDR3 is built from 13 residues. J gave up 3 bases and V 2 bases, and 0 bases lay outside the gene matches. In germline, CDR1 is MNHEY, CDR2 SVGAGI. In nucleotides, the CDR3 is TGTGCCAGCAGTTACGGGACAGACACTGAAGCTTTCTTT. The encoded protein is CASSYGTDTEAFF.

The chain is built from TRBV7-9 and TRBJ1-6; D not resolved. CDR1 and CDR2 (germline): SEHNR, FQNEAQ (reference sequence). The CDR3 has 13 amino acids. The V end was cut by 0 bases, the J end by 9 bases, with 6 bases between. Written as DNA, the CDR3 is TGTGCCAGCAGCTTAGCAACGAGTTCACCCCTCCACTTT. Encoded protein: CASSLATSSPLHF.

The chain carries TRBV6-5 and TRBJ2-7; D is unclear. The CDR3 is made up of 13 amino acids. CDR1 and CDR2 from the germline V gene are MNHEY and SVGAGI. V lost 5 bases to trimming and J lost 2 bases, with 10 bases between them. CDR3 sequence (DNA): TGTGCCAGCAGTAGGCAGAGCCCCTACGAGCAGTACTTC. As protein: CASSRQSPYEQYF.

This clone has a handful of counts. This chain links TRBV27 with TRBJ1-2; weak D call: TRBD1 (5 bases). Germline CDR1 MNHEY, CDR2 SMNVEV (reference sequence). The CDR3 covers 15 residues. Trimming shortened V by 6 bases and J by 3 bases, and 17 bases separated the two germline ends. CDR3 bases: TGTGCCAGCAGGGGCTCGGGTGGAGGGGACTATGGCTACACCTTC. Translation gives CASRGSGGGDYGYTF.

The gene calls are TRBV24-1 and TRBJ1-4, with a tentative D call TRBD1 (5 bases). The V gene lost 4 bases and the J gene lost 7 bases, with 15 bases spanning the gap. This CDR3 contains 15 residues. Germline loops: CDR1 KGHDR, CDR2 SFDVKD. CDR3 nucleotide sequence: TGTGCCACCAGTGACCCCCGGGGCGCAGGTGAAAAACTGTTTTTT. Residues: CATSDPRGAGEKLFF.

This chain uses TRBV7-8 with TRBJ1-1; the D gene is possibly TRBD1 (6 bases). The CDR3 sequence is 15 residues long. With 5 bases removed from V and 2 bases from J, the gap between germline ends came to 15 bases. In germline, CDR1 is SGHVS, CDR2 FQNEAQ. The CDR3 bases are TGTGCCAGCAGCCCCCGAGACAGGTCTAACACTGAAGCTTTCTTT. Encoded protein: CASSPRDRSNTEAFF.